One and the same sample provided the 23 T cell receptor beta chains below, sequenced in a study of human T cells and chemical hapten exposure. This sample's time point: patch test 3, about 24 weeks after DPC sensitization. Treatment indicated: therapeutic diphenylcyclopropenone sensitization with weekly scalp DPC. TCRdb reprocessed the RACE reads with MiXCR, giving one entry per CDR3 protein. The repertoire holds 62,000 or so distinct CDR3 sequences, with approximately 11% as singletons. Material: whole blood, obtained in connection with sensitization to the hapten diphenylcyclopropenone (DPC). These receptors were obtained from a woman younger than 45 with alopecia areata. Some clones in this sample may be carry-over from other donors' samples.

This clonotype turned up a few times. V gene TRBV11-1 combines with J gene TRBJ2-3; D unresolved. Per the germline V gene, CDR1 is SGHAT and CDR2 is FQDESV (reference sequence). The CDR3 has 12 amino acids. V lost 5 bases and J 6 bases, leaving 9 bases between the germline ends. The CDR3 coding sequence is TGTGCCAGCAGCCGACGGGCGGATACGCAGTATTTT. Its translation: CASSRRADTQYF. The full variable domain, in which reference TRBV11-1 and TRBJ2-3 provide the parts outside the CDR3, is EAEVAQSPRYKITEKSQAVAFWCDPISGHATLYWYRQILGQGPELLVQFQDESVVDDSQLPKDRFSAERLKGVDSTLKIQPAELGDSAMYLCASSRRADTQYFGPGTRLTVL.

This clonotype occurred many times. The V gene is TRBV20-1, the J gene TRBJ2-7, with D maybe TRBD1 (5 bases). V lost 6 bases, J lost 1 base, and 19 bases lay in between. Germline CDR1 and CDR2: DFQATT and SNEGSKA (reference sequence). The CDR3 extends over 15 amino acids. In DNA, the CDR3 is TGCAGTGCCCAAGACAGCTACACTCCATCCTACGAGCAGTACTTC. Translation: CSAQDSYTPSYEQYF.

In its sample, this clonotype was seen many times. The DNA of the CDR3 is TGTGCCAGCAGTCCCGCAGGGGAGGGGAACACCGGGGAGCTGTTTTTT. It encodes CASSPAGEGNTGELFF. The V gene is TRBV2, the J gene TRBJ2-2; weak D call: TRBD2 (7 bases). The CDR3 totals 16 residues. Germline V gene data show CDR1 as SNHLY and CDR2 as FYNNEI. V was trimmed by 5 bases and J by 1 base, leaving 14 bases between them. Full variable domain (remainder filled in from reference TRBV2 and TRBJ2-2): EPEVTQTPSHQVTQMGQEVILRCVPISNHLYFYWYRQILGQKVEFLVSFYNNEISEKSEIFDDQFSVERPDGSNFTLKIRSTKLEDSAMYFCASSPAGEGNTGELFFGEGSRLTVL.

This sequence joins TRBV19 and TRBJ1-5; TRBD1 agrees at 7 bases. Trimming at V came to 5 bases and at J to 11 bases, leaving 6 bases not matched to a gene. The CDR3 runs 12 residues. Germline CDR1 LNHDA, CDR2 SQIVND (reference sequence). The chain's CDR3 is CASSSRQGTQHF. CDR3 nucleotides: TGTGCCAGTAGTTCTCGACAGGGAACCCAGCATTTT.

The CDR3 bases are TGTGCCAGCAGTTCACAAACGACAGGGGGATATTCACCCCTCCACTTT. It specifies CASSSQTTGGYSPLHF. The J gene is TRBJ1-6, the V gene TRBV12-3 or TRBV12-4, with 9 bases fitting TRBD1. CDR3 size: 16 residues. After removal of 4 bases from V and 8 bases from J, the junction contained 9 bases not matched to a gene.

This clonotype was seen more than once but under ten times. The gene calls are TRBV7-9 and TRBJ2-1; no definite D call. Germline-derived CDR1 and CDR2 are SEHNR and FQNEAQ (reference sequence). With 1 base removed from V and 4 bases from J, the gap between germline ends came to 5 bases. The CDR3 spans 13 residues. As DNA, the CDR3 is TGTGCCAGCAGCTTAGGGCTATACAATGAGCAGTTCTTC. It encodes CASSLGLYNEQFF. Full variable domain (missing parts from reference TRBV7-9 and TRBJ2-1): DTGVSQNPRHKITKRGQNVTFRCDPISEHNRLYWYRQTLGQGPEFLTYFQNEAQLEKSRLLSDRFSAERPKGSFSTLEIQRTEQGDSAMYLCASSLGLYNEQFFGPGTRLTVL.

The rearrangement links TRBV18 to TRBJ1-2, with 7 positions matching TRBD1. With V trimmed by 5 bases and J by 6 bases, 12 bases remained unmatched. The germline gives CDR1 KGHSH, CDR2 LQKENI. The CDR3 contains 15 residues. CDR3 sequence reads: CASSTKTDRENGYTF. In DNA form, the CDR3 reads TGTGCCAGCTCAACCAAGACTGACAGGGAGAATGGCTACACCTTC.

The chain employs TRBV19 and TRBJ2-4; D uncertain. Germline CDR1 reads LNHDA; CDR2 reads SQIVND (reference sequence). V lost 5 bases, J lost 7 bases, and 21 bases lay in between. The CDR3 has 16 amino acids. CDR3 residues: CASSPPGAGNLNIQYF. The CDR3 DNA follows: TGTGCCAGTAGTCCCCCAGGAGCCGGAAACTTGAACATTCAGTACTTC. Full variable domain (remainder filled in from reference TRBV19 and TRBJ2-4): DGGITQSPKYLFRKEGQNVTLSCEQNLNHDAMYWYRQDPGQGLRLIYYSQIVNDFQKGDIAEGYSVSREKKESFPLTVTSAQKNPTAFYLCASSPPGAGNLNIQYFGAGTRLSVL.

This clonotype was counted many times. The genes are TRBV29-1 and TRBJ1-4; D may be TRBD1 (6 bases). In germline, CDR1 is SQVTM, CDR2 ANQGSEA. The CDR3 runs to 13 residues. V lost 6 bases and J lost 2, with 10 bases in between. CDR3 in amino acids: CSVLDSTNEKLFF. CDR3 nucleotide sequence: TGCAGCGTCTTGGACAGTACTAATGAAAAACTGTTTTTT.

This clonotype was seen a few times. This rearrangement joins TRBV29-1 to TRBJ2-1; maybe TRBD1 (5 bases). This CDR3 region has 15 residues. V dropped 5 bases and J dropped 0 bases, with 14 bases sitting between them. Germline V gene lookup returns CDR1 SQVTM and CDR2 ANQGSEA. The DNA of the CDR3 is TGCAGCGTTCCCCGAGGCAGGGCCTCCTACAATGAGCAGTTCTTC. Its translation is CSVPRGRASYNEQFF.

In the case of this clonotype: A junction boundary mismatches the germline segment, possibly from a read error. V usage is TRBV6-1 and J usage is TRBJ1-6; perhaps TRBD1 as D (5 bases). The CDR3 is made up of 15 amino acids. Germline V lookup: CDR1 MNHNS, CDR2 SASEGT. The CDR3 loop is CASSETGRVDSPHHF. Here the CDR3 DNA reads TGTGCCAGCAGTGAAACCGGCAGGGTAGACTCACCCCACCACTTT.

This clonotype was found a few times. V and J are TRBV28 and TRBJ2-3, with TRBD2 identical over 8 bases. CDR3 length: 14 residues. CDR1 is MDHEN and CDR2 is SYDVKM in the germline V gene. Unmatched junction bases numbered 1, after V lost 5 bases and J lost 0 bases. The CDR3 DNA is TGTGCCAGCAGTAGCGGGGGTAGCACAGATACGCAGTATTTT. Amino acid sequence: CASSSGGSTDTQYF.

This clonotype was observed many times. This chain connects TRBV18 to TRBJ1-5; the D gene is possibly TRBD1 (6 bases). CDR3 length equals 15 residues. Germline V gives CDR1 KGHSH, CDR2 LQKENI. Trimming pared 8 bases from V and 6 bases from J, leaving 20 bases between. The CDR3 sequence: CASTSEAGVLQPQHF. The CDR3 nucleotides read TGTGCCAGCACTTCAGAGGCAGGGGTCCTTCAGCCCCAGCATTTT.

This CDR3 reads CASRGRDSSYEQYF. In DNA, the CDR3 is TGCGCCAGCAGAGGGAGGGACAGCTCCTACGAGCAGTACTTC. V and J are TRBV5-1 and TRBJ2-7; D might be TRBD1 or TRBD2, each matching 7 bases. This CDR3 has 14 amino acids. Trimming took 5 bases from V and 0 from J, leaving 12 bases between them. Germline V gene data show CDR1 as SGHRS and CDR2 as YFSETQ.

Only a few counts were recorded for this clonotype. V is TRBV6-2 or TRBV6-3 and J is TRBJ2-3; no clear D. The germline V and J ends were trimmed by 0 bases and 6 bases, with 10 bases remaining between them. The germline gives CDR1 MNHEY, CDR2 SVGEGT. The CDR3 runs to 14 residues. The CDR3 coding sequence is TGTGCCAGCAGTTACTCGAAATTTGGGGATACGCAGTATTTT. It translates to CASSYSKFGDTQYF.

This clonotype came up once. The V gene is TRBV3-2, the J gene TRBJ2-1; no DNA check was done on the table's D call, TRBD2. TRBV3-2 is described as a pseudogene. This CDR3 has 15 amino acids. The CDR3 protein is CASSQSGYSYNEQFF. The CDR3 DNA reads TGTGCCAGCAGCCAAAGCGGCTACTCCTACAATGAGCAGTTCTTC.

This clonotype was recorded a few times. V and J are TRBV7-9 and TRBJ1-1; possibly TRBD1 for D (6 bases). This CDR3 has 17 amino acids. Germline CDR1 reads SEHNR; CDR2 reads FQNEAQ (reference sequence). The V and J ends lost 1 base and 0 bases respectively, with 15 bases between them. The CDR3 spells CASSLVQGLGVNTEAFF. CDR3 coding DNA: TGTGCCAGCAGCTTAGTACAGGGATTAGGTGTGAACACTGAAGCTTTCTTT.

This clonotype was picked up a small number of times. This chain joins TRBV6-2 or TRBV6-3 and TRBJ2-7, with 10 positions matching TRBD1. The CDR3 totals 15 residues. CDR1 MNHEY and CDR2 SVGEGT come from the germline V gene. V shed 6 bases and J 2 bases; nucleotides not matched to a gene: 7. The CDR3 nucleotides are TGTGCCAGCAGGCAACCGGGACAGGGGCCCTACGAGCAGTACTTC. This sequence encodes CASRQPGQGPYEQYF.

The rearrangement links TRBV20-1 to TRBJ2-3, with D uncertain. The CDR3 is 11 residues long. The V and J ends lost 7 bases and 3 bases respectively, with 8 bases between them. Germline V gene sequence: CDR1 DFQATT, CDR2 SNEGSKA (reference sequence). CDR3 nucleotides: TGCAGTGGGCAGCCGACAGATACGCAGTATTTT. This encodes CSGQPTDTQYF.

In its sample, this clonotype was seen many times. The genes are TRBV7-9 and TRBJ2-3, with 7 nucleotides matching TRBD1. The CDR3 contains 15 residues. Germline lookup yields CDR1 SEHNR and CDR2 FQNEAQ (reference sequence). J was trimmed by 0 bases and V by 1 base; bases with no gene match: 1. CDR3 in amino acids: CASSLGTGSTDTQYF. The CDR3, as DNA: TGTGCCAGCAGCTTAGGGACAGGAAGCACAGATACGCAGTATTTT.

The V and J genes are TRBV19 and TRBJ2-1; 11 positions agree with TRBD2. Germline trimming cut 4 bases from V and 9 bases from J; bases unmatched to any gene: 11. CDR3 length: 16 amino acids. Germline V lookup: CDR1 LNHDA, CDR2 SQIVND (reference sequence). The CDR3 nucleotides are TGTGCCAGTAGTAATAGCGGGGGGGCCGGGTCGGGTGAGCAGTTCTTC. The encoded protein is CASSNSGGAGSGEQFF.

This clonotype was counted at least ten times. The chain carries TRBV29-1 and TRBJ2-7; D not resolved. V was shortened by 7 bases and J by 6 bases, with 19 bases between the two germline ends. This CDR3 is built from 13 residues. CDR1 is SQVTM, CDR2 ANQGSEA, per germline. CDR3 sequence reads: CSASSEKGFEQYF. CDR3 DNA sequence: TGCAGCGCCTCGAGCGAAAAGGGATTCGAGCAGTACTTC.

A word on this clonotype: A read error may produce the germline difference seen at one junction end. The chain links TRBV4-2 to TRBJ2-7; the D gene is possibly TRBD1 (5 bases). The germline gives CDR1 LGHNA, CDR2 YNFKEQ. The CDR3 spans 14 residues. CDR3 in DNA: TGTGCCAGCAGCAAAGATCGGCCGAGACAGCTGGTGGACTTC. It specifies CASSKDRPRQLVDF.